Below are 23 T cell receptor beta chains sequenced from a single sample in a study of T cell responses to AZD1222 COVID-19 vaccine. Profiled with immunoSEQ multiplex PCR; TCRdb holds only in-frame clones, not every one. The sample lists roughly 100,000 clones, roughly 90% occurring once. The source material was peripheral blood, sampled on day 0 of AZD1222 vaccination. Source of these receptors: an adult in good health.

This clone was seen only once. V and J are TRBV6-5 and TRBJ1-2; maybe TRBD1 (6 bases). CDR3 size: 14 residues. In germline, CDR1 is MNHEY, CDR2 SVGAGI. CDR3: CASVMAGVNYGYTF. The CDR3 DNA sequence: TGTGCTTCAGTGATGGCAGGGGTTAACTATGGCTACACCTTC.

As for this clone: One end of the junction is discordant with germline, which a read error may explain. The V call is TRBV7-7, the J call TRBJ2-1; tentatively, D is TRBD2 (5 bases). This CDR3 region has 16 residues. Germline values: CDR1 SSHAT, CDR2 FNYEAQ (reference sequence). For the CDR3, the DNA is TGTGCTAGCAGCCTACTAGGTTCGAGAAACTACAATGAGCAGTTCTTC. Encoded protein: CASSLLGSRNYNEQFF.

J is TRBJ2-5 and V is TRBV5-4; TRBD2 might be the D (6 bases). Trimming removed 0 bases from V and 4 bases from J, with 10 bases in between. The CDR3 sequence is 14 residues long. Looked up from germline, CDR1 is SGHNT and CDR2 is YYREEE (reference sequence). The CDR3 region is CASSLGAGSETQYF. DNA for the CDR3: TGTGCCAGCAGCTTGGGTGCGGGGTCAGAGACCCAGTACTTC.

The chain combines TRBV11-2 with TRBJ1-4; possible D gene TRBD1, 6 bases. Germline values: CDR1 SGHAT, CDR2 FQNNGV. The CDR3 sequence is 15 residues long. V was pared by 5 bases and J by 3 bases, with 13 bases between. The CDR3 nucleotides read TGTGCCAGCAGCCCAATGGGGGCACCTAATGAAAAACTGTTTTTT. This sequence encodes CASSPMGAPNEKLFF.

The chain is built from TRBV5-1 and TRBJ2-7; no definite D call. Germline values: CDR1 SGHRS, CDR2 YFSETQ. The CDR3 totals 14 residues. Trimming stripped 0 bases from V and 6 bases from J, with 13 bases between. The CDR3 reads CASSLAQMTGEQYF. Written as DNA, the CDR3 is TGCGCCAGCAGCTTGGCACAGATGACGGGCGAGCAGTACTTC. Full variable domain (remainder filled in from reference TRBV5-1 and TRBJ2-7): KAGVTQTPRYLIKTRGQQVTLSCSPISGHRSVSWYQQTPGQGLQFLFEYFSETQRNKGNFPGRFSGRQFSNSRSEMNVSTLELGDSALYLCASSLAQMTGEQYFGPGTRLTVT.

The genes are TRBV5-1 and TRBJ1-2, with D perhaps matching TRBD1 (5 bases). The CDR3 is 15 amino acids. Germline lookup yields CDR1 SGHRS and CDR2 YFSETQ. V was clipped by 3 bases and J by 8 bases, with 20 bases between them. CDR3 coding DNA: TGCGCCAGCAGCTCGAGAACCGACGGGACTAGAGGCTACACCTTC. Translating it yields CASSSRTDGTRGYTF.

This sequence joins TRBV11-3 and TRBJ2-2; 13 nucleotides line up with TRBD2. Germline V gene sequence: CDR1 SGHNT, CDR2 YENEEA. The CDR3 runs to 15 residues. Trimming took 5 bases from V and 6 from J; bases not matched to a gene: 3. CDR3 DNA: TGTGCCAGCAGCCTGGGACTAGCGGGACCCGGGGAGCTGTTTTTT. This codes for CASSLGLAGPGELFF.

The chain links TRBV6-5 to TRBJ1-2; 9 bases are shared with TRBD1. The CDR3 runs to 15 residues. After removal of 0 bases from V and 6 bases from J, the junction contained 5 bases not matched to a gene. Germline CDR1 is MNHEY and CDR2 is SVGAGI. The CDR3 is CASSYSATGGDGYTF. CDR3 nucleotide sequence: TGTGCCAGCAGTTACTCTGCGACAGGGGGAGATGGCTACACCTTC.

In DNA, the CDR3 is TGTGCCAGCAGCCAAGACGGTAGAGGCACGCAGTATTTT. It yields the protein CASSQDGRGTQYF. The chain joins TRBV3-1 (or the pseudogene TRBV3-2) to TRBJ2-3; D is unclear. V dropped 0 bases and J dropped 9 bases, with 10 bases sitting between them. The CDR3 is made up of 13 amino acids. Germline V CDR1 and CDR2: LGHDT, YNNKEL (reference sequence).

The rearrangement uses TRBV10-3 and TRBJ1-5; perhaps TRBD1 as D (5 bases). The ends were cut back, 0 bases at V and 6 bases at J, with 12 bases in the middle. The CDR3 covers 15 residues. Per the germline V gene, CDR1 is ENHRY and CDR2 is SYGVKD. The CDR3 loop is CAISESGEGSQPQHF. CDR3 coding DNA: TGTGCCATCAGTGAGTCAGGGGAGGGATCTCAGCCCCAGCATTTT.

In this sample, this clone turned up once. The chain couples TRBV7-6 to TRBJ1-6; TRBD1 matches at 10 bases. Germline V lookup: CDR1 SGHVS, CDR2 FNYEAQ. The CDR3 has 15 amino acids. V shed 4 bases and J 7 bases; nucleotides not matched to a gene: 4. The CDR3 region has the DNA TGTGCCAGCAGCTCCGGGACAGGGGAAAATTCACCCCTCCACTTT. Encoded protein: CASSSGTGENSPLHF.

The CDR3 protein is CASSLVGDVNTEAFF. The DNA of the CDR3 is TGCGCCAGCAGCTTGGTGGGGGACGTTAACACTGAAGCTTTCTTT. The chain links TRBV5-1 to TRBJ1-1, with a tentative D call TRBD1 (5 bases). Germline values: CDR1 SGHRS, CDR2 YFSETQ. Trimming pared 0 bases from V and 2 bases from J, leaving 11 bases between. This CDR3 contains 15 residues.

CDR3 loop: CASSVETGGWVEQFF. The DNA for the CDR3 is TGTGCCAGCAGCGTAGAGACAGGGGGCTGGGTTGAGCAGTTCTTC. The chain employs TRBV9 and TRBJ2-1; 10 bases fit TRBD1. Germline CDR1 is SGDLS and CDR2 is YYNGEE. The V and J ends lost 0 bases and 9 bases, in that order; junction bases with no gene match: 6. The CDR3 consists of 15 residues.

CDR3 sequence (DNA): TGTGCCAGCAGCTTGGCCGGTCGTGCAGACACTGAAGCTTTCTTT. Translated: CASSLAGRADTEAFF. The chain has TRBV5-4 and TRBJ1-1, with D hard to call. The length of the CDR3 is 15 residues. The V end lost 0 bases, the J end lost 3 bases, and 12 bases lay between the germline ends. CDR1 is SGHNT and CDR2 is YYREEE in the germline V gene (reference sequence).

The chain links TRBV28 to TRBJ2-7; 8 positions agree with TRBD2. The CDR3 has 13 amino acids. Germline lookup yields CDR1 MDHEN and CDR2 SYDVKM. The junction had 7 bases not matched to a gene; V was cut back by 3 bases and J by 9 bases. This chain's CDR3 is CASSFPGGPRQYF. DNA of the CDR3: TGTGCCAGCAGTTTTCCGGGAGGGCCCAGGCAGTACTTC. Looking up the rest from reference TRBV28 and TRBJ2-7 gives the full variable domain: DVKVTQSSRYLVKRTGEKVFLECVQDMDHENMFWYRQDPGLGLRLIYFSYDVKMKEKGDIPEGYSVSREKKERFSLILESASTNQTSMYLCASSFPGGPRQYFGPGTRLTVT.

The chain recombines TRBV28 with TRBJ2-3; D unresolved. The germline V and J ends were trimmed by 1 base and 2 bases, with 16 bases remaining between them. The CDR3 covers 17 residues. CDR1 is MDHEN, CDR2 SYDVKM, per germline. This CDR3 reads CASSLYGVNTHTDTQYF. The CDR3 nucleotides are TGTGCCAGCAGTTTATATGGGGTAAATACACACACAGATACGCAGTATTTT.

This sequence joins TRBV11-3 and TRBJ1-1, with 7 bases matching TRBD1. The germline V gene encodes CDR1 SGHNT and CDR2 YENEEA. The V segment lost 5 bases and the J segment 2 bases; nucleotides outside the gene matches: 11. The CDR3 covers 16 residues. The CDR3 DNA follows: TGTGCCAGCAGCCCAAGGGGGCAGGGCCTCAACACTGAAGCTTTCTTT. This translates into CASSPRGQGLNTEAFF.

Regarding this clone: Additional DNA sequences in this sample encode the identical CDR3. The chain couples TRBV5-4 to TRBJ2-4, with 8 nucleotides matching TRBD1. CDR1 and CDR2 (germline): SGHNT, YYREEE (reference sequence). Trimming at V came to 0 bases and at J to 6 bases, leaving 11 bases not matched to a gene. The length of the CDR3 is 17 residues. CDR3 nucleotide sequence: TGTGCCAGCAGCTTGGCGTTTGGACAGGGAGGTCCAAACATTCAGTACTTC. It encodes CASSLAFGQGGPNIQYF. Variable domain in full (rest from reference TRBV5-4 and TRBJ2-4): ETGVTQSPTHLIKTRGQQVTLRCSSQSGHNTVSWYQQALGQGPQFIFQYYREEENGRGNFPPRFSGLQFPNYSSELNVNALELDDSALYLCASSLAFGQGGPNIQYFGAGTRLSVL.

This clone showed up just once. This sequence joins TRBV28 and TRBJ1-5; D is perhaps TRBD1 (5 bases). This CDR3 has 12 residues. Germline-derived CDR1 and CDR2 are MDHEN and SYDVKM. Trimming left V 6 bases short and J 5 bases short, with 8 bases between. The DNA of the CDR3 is TGTGCCAGCAGACTACAGGATCAGCCCCAGCATTTT. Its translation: CASRLQDQPQHF.

The CDR3 nucleotides are TGCGCCAGCAGTGCGGGGGACGCCGGGGGCACCATATATTTT. It yields the protein CASSAGDAGGTIYF. The chain links TRBV5-1 to TRBJ1-3, with D maybe TRBD1 (5 bases). The ends were cut back, 5 bases at V and 9 bases at J, with 18 bases in the middle. This CDR3 has 14 residues. Germline loops: CDR1 SGHRS, CDR2 YFSETQ.

CDR3 nucleotide sequence: TGTGCCAGCAGTTTCCGGTCCGTGCAGTACTTC. Amino acid sequence: CASSFRSVQYF. The chain employs TRBV12-3 or TRBV12-4 and TRBJ2-7; no definite D call. The ends were cut back, 3 bases at V and 9 bases at J, with 9 bases in the middle. The CDR3 is made up of 11 amino acids.

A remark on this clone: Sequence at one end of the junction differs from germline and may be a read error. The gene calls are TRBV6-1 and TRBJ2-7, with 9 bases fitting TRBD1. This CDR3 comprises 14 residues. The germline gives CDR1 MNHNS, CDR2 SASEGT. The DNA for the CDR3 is TGTGCCAGCAGTGAGATAATGCCCCGGGACAGGGTTTTTTTC. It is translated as CASSEIMPRDRVFF.

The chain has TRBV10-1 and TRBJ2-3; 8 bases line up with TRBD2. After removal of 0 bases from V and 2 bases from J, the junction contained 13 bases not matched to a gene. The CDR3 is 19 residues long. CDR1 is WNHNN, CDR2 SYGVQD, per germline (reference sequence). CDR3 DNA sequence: TGCGCCAGCAGTGAGTCATTGCCCCGGCTAGCGGGCACCACAGATACGCAGTATTTT. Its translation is CASSESLPRLAGTTDTQYF.